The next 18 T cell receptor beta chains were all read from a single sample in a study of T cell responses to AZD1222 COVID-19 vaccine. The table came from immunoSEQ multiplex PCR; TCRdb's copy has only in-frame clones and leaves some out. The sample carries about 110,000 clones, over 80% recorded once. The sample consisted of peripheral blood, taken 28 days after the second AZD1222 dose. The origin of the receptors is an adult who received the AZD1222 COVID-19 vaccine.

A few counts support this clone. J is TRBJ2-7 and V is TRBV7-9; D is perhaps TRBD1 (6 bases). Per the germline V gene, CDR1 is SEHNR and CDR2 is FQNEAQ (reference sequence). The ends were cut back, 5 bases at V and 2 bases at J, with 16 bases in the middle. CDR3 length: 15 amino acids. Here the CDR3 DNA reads TGTGCCAGCAGCGAGGCAGGGGATGGGCCCTACGAGCAGTACTTC. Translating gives CASSEAGDGPYEQYF.

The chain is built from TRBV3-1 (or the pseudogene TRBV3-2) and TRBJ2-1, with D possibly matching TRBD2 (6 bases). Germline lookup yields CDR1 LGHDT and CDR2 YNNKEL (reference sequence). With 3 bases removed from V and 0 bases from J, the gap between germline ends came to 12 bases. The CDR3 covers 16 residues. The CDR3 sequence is CASSHRGMSSYNEQFF. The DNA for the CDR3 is TGTGCCAGCAGCCATCGGGGGATGAGCTCCTACAATGAGCAGTTCTTC.

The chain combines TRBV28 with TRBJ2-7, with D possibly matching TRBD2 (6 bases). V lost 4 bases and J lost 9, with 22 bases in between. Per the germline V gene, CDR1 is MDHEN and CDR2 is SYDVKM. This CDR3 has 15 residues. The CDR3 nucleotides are TGTGCCAGCAGTTCAGGCCGGGACGGACTACGCAGGCAGTACTTC. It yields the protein CASSSGRDGLRRQYF.

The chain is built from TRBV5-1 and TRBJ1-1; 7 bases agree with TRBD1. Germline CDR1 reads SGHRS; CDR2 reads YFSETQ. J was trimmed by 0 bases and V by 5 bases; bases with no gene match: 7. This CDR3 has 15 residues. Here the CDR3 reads CASSYAGTVNTEAFF. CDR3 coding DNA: TGCGCCAGCAGTTACGCCGGGACAGTGAACACTGAAGCTTTCTTT.

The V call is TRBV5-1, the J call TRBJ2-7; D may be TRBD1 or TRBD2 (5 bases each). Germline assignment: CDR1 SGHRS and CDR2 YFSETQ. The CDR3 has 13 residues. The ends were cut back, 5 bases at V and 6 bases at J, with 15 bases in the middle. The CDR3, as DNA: TGCGCCAGCAGAACTAACGAGGGGAGCGAGCAGTACTTC. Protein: CASRTNEGSEQYF.

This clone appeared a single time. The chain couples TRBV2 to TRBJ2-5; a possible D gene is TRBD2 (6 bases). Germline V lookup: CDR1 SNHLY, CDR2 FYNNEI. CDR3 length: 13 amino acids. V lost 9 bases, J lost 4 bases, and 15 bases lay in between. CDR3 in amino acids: CARRGGGSETQYF. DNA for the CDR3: TGTGCCAGGCGGGGCGGCGGGTCAGAGACCCAGTACTTC.

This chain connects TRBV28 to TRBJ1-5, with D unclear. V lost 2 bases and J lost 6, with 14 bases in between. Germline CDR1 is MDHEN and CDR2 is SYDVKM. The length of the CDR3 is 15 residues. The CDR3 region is CASSLGWVSGQPQHF. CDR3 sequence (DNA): TGTGCCAGCAGTTTAGGGTGGGTTTCTGGTCAGCCCCAGCATTTT.

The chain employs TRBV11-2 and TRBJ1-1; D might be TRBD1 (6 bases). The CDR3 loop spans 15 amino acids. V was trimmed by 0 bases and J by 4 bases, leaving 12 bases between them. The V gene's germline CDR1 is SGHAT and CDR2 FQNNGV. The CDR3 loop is CASSLEGAWSTEAFF. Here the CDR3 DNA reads TGTGCCAGCAGCTTAGAGGGGGCTTGGAGCACTGAAGCTTTCTTT.

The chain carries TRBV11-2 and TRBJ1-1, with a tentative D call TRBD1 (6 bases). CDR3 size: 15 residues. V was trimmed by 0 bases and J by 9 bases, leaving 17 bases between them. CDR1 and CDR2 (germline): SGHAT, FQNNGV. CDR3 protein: CASSLDLAGAGKAFF. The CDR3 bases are TGTGCCAGCAGCTTAGATCTCGCGGGGGCCGGAAAAGCTTTCTTT.

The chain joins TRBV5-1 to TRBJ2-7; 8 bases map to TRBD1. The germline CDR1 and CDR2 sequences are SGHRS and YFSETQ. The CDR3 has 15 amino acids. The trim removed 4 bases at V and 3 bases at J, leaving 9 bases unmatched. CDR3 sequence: CASSPPGQGRYEQYF. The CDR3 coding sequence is TGCGCCAGCAGCCCCCCCGGACAGGGACGCTACGAGCAGTACTTC. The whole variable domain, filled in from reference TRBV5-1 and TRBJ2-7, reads KAGVTQTPRYLIKTRGQQVTLSCSPISGHRSVSWYQQTPGQGLQFLFEYFSETQRNKGNFPGRFSGRQFSNSRSEMNVSTLELGDSALYLCASSPPGQGRYEQYFGPGTRLTVT.

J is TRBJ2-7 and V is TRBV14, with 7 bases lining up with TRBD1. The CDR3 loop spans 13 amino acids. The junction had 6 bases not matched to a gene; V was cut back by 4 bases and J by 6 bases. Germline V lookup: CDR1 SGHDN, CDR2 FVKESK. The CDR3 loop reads CASSPLTGSEQYF. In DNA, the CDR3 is TGTGCCAGCAGCCCCCTGACAGGGAGCGAGCAGTACTTC.

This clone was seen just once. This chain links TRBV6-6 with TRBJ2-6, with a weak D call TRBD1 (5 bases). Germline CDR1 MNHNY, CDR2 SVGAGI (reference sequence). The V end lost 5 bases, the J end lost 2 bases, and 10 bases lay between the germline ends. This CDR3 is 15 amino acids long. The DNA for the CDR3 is TGTGCCAGCAGTCGGGCAGGGACTGGGGCCAACGTCCTGACTTTC. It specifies CASSRAGTGANVLTF.

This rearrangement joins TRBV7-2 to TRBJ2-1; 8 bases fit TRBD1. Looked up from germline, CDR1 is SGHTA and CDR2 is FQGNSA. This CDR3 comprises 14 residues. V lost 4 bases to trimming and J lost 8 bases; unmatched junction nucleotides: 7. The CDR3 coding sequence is TGTGCCAGCAGCTCCGAACAGGGGGTCTATGAGCAGTTCTTC. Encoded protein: CASSSEQGVYEQFF.

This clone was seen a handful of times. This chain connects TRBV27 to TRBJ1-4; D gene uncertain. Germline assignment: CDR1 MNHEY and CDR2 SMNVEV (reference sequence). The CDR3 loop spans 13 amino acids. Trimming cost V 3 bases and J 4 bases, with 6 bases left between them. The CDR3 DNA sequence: TGTGCCAGCAGTTTCTTGAGTAATGAAAAACTGTTTTTT. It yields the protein CASSFLSNEKLFF.

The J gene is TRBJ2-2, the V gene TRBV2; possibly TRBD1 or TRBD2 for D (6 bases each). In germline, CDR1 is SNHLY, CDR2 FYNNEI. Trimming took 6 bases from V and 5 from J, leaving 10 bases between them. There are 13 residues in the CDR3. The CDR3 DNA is TGTGCCAGCAGCAAAGGGGGGACCGGGGAGCTGTTTTTT. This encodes CASSKGGTGELFF.

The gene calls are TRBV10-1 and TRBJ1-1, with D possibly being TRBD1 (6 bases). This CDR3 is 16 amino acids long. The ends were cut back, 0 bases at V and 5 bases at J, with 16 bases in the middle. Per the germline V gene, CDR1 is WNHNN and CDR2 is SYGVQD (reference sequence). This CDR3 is CASSESTLEGDTEAFF. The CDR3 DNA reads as TGCGCCAGCAGTGAGTCGACTCTCGAGGGGGATACTGAAGCTTTCTTT.

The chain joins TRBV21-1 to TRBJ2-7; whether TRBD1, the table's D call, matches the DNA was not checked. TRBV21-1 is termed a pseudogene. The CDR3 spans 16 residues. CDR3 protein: CASSICLGQGSYEQYF. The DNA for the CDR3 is TGTGCCAGCAGCATCTGCTTAGGGCAGGGGTCGTACGAGCAGTACTTC.

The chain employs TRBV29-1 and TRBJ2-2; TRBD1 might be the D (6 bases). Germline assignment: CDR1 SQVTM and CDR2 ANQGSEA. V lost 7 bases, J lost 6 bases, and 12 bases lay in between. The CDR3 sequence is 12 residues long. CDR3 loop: CSAAQGAGELFF. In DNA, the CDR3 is TGCAGCGCCGCACAGGGTGCCGGGGAGCTGTTTTTT.